A single T cell receptor beta chain is shown here with its context. The antigen remains undetermined. CDR3 length equals 15 residues. The V gene end was trimmed by 2 bases and the J gene end by 3 bases; junction bases not matched to a gene: 3. Germline CDR1 reads LNHDA; CDR2 reads SQIVND (reference sequence). The sample is drawn from a study of identifying expanded T cells in peripheral blood. Only in-frame clones appear in the TCRdb table, and some are missing; sequencing was by immunoSEQ multiplex PCR. The repertoire holds about 82,000 clones, with around nine tenths as singletons. General study points: Over about two and four weeks, about 17 and 20 clones changed, versus around 1.3 between replicates.

The material sequenced was blood. The TCR sequence derives from a person aged 18-69 years in good health. The J gene is TRBJ2-3, the V gene TRBV19, with TRBD2 identical over 9 bases. Written as DNA, the CDR3 is TGTGCCAGTAGTATATTAGCGGGAGTAACAGATACGCAGTATTTT. Translated, it gives CASSILAGVTDTQYF.